The 3 T cell receptor beta chains given below trace back to one sample, sequenced in a study of blood T cell repertoires in COVID-19. Some clones are missing from TCRdb's copy, which holds only in-frame ones; the method was immunoSEQ multiplex PCR. The sample has about 140,000 clones, about four fifths seen once. What was sequenced was peripheral blood. The receptors were sampled from a man between 70 and 80 years old who had recovered from COVID-19.

The gene calls are TRBV27 and TRBJ1-6; tentatively, D is TRBD1 (5 bases). Trimming pared 0 bases from V and 5 bases from J, leaving 11 bases between. Germline CDR1 reads MNHEY; CDR2 reads SMNVEV (reference sequence). The CDR3 is made up of 16 amino acids. CDR3 residues: CASSLSGLLDNSPLHF. The CDR3 DNA follows: TGTGCCAGCAGTTTATCGGGACTCCTCGATAATTCACCCCTCCACTTT.

The V call is TRBV19, the J call TRBJ1-2; D call uncertain. The CDR3 is 14 amino acids. Between the trimmed V and J ends, which lost 3 bases and 5 bases, there was a span of 13 bases. Germline V lookup: CDR1 LNHDA, CDR2 SQIVND (reference sequence). The CDR3: CASSILGRGYGYTF. In DNA, the CDR3 is TGTGCCAGTAGTATCCTGGGAAGAGGGTATGGCTACACCTTC. Using reference TRBV19 and TRBJ1-2 for the parts outside the CDR3, the full variable domain is DGGITQSPKYLFRKEGQNVTLSCEQNLNHDAMYWYRQDPGQGLRLIYYSQIVNDFQKGDIAEGYSVSREKKESFPLTVTSAQKNPTAFYLCASSILGRGYGYTFGSGTRLTVV.

The V gene is TRBV4-1, the J gene TRBJ2-5; 14 nucleotides align to TRBD2. V shed 5 bases and J 4 bases; nucleotides not matched to a gene: 0. CDR1 is MGHRA, CDR2 YSYEKL, per germline. The CDR3 sequence is 14 residues long. CDR3 bases: TGCGCCAGCAGCGGGACTAGCGGGAGAGAGACCCAGTACTTC. It codes for CASSGTSGRETQYF.